Listed below are T cell receptor beta chains from one sample, sequenced in a study of shared clonotypes between healthy human individuals. TCRdb's copy holds only in-frame clones and misses some; the assay was immunoSEQ multiplex PCR. In the table there are some 2.4 million clones, over 85% of which are singletons. What was sequenced was naive CD4+ T cells from PBMCs. The receptors derive from a man between 18 and 29 years old in good health. Some clones in this sample may be carry-over from other donors' samples. Both conserved end residues are part of each CDR3. Fields, in order: CDR3 DNA, CDR3 protein, D gene, V gene, clone size, J gene. The D gene is left open where the match is weak. Not all rows give a size; the values are once, few, many and, for expanded clones, a class.

cdr3_nt: TGTGCCAGCAGCCCCGGGACACTCACCTACGAGCAGTACTTC
cdr3_aa: CASSPGTLTYEQYF
d_call: NA
v_call: TRBV7-8
clone_size: NA
j_call: TRBJ2-7

cdr3_nt: TGTGCCAGCAGCTCCAGGGGGTACACTGAAGCTTTCTTT
cdr3_aa: CASSSRGYTEAFF
d_call: TRBD1
v_call: TRBV5-4
clone_size: once
j_call: TRBJ1-1

cdr3_nt: TGTGCCAGCAGCACGGGCGGGGGGGGCGGTCAGCCCCAGCATTTT
cdr3_aa: CASSTGGGGGQPQHF
d_call: NA
v_call: TRBV6-5
clone_size: NA
j_call: TRBJ1-5

cdr3_nt: TGTGCCAGCAGTGTTGCCAGCACAGATACGCAGTATTTT
cdr3_aa: CASSVASTDTQYF
d_call: NA
v_call: TRBV28
clone_size: NA
j_call: TRBJ2-3

cdr3_nt: TGTGCCAGCAGGACTTGGGATGCCCCAGGTCAGCCCCAGCATTTT
cdr3_aa: CASRTWDAPGQPQHF
d_call: NA
v_call: TRBV6-1
clone_size: NA
j_call: TRBJ1-5

cdr3_nt: TGTGCTAGTGTTTTGGGGGTCGGATCGAATGAGCAGTTCTTC
cdr3_aa: CASVLGVGSNEQFF
d_call: NA
v_call: TRBV12-5
clone_size: NA
j_call: TRBJ2-1

cdr3_nt: TGCGCCAGCAGTGAGACAGGGGGCATCTCCTACAATGAGCAGTTCTTC
cdr3_aa: CASSETGGISYNEQFF
d_call: TRBD1
v_call: TRBV10-2
clone_size: NA
j_call: TRBJ2-1

cdr3_nt: TGTGCCAGCACTCCAGAAGGAGGAAAAAGCTATGGCTACACCTTC
cdr3_aa: CASTPEGGKSYGYTF
d_call: NA
v_call: TRBV6-6
clone_size: NA
j_call: TRBJ1-2

cdr3_nt: TGCGCCAGCAGCTTGGGAGGGTCTGGTGAGACCCAGTACTTC
cdr3_aa: CASSLGGSGETQYF
d_call: NA
v_call: TRBV5-1
clone_size: NA
j_call: TRBJ2-5

cdr3_nt: TGTGCCAGCAGTTCGACCACAGATACGCAGTATTTT
cdr3_aa: CASSSTTDTQYF
d_call: NA
v_call: TRBV6-5
clone_size: NA
j_call: TRBJ2-3

cdr3_nt: TGTGCCAGCAGCTTGGACAGGGGCAATCAGCCCCAGCATTTT
cdr3_aa: CASSLDRGNQPQHF
d_call: TRBD1
v_call: TRBV7-2
clone_size: few
j_call: TRBJ1-5

cdr3_nt: TGTGCCAGCAGCAGACGGACAGCTGCAGGAAACACCATATATTTT
cdr3_aa: CASSRRTAAGNTIYF
d_call: NA
v_call: TRBV7-2
clone_size: NA
j_call: TRBJ1-3

cdr3_nt: TGTGCCGCTACGTCGCGGACAGATACGCAGTATTTT
cdr3_aa: CAATSRTDTQYF
d_call: NA
v_call: TRBV28
clone_size: once
j_call: TRBJ2-3

cdr3_nt: TGTGCCACCAGCAGAGACAGGGCGTATAGCAATCAGCCCCAGCATTTT
cdr3_aa: CATSRDRAYSNQPQHF
d_call: NA
v_call: TRBV15
clone_size: NA
j_call: TRBJ1-5

cdr3_nt: TGTGCCAGCAGATTACAGGGGGCAGGTAGCTACGAGCAGTACTTC
cdr3_aa: CASRLQGAGSYEQYF
d_call: TRBD1
v_call: TRBV27
clone_size: NA
j_call: TRBJ2-7

cdr3_nt: TGTGCCAGCAGCTTGGAAAGCGGGGCCTACGAGCAGTACTTC
cdr3_aa: CASSLESGAYEQYF
d_call: TRBD2
v_call: TRBV5-4
clone_size: NA
j_call: TRBJ2-7

cdr3_nt: TGTGCCAGCAGCTTACAGGCAAACACTGAAGCTTTCTTT
cdr3_aa: CASSLQANTEAFF
d_call: NA
v_call: TRBV11-2
clone_size: once
j_call: TRBJ1-1

cdr3_nt: TGTGCCAGCAGCCCCGGGGGCCAAGAGACCCAGTACTTC
cdr3_aa: CASSPGGQETQYF
d_call: NA
v_call: TRBV7-2
clone_size: NA
j_call: TRBJ2-5

cdr3_nt: TGCGCCAGCAGCTCGTCGGGACTAGGAGGCACCGGGGAGCTGTTTTTT
cdr3_aa: CASSSSGLGGTGELFF
d_call: TRBD2
v_call: TRBV5-1
clone_size: NA
j_call: TRBJ2-2

cdr3_nt: TGTGCCAGCAGTCCCCCGGACAGGGGGACCACTGAAGCTTTCTTT
cdr3_aa: CASSPPDRGTTEAFF
d_call: TRBD1
v_call: TRBV28
clone_size: NA
j_call: TRBJ1-1

cdr3_nt: TGTGCCAGCAGAATAGCGGGAGTCTCCAATGAGCAGTTCTTC
cdr3_aa: CASRIAGVSNEQFF
d_call: TRBD2
v_call: TRBV28
clone_size: NA
j_call: TRBJ2-1

cdr3_nt: TGTGCCAGCAGCCTCCCTAACAATGAGCAGTTCTTC
cdr3_aa: CASSLPNNEQFF
d_call: NA
v_call: TRBV7-3
clone_size: once
j_call: TRBJ2-1

cdr3_nt: TGTGCCAGCAGCTTAGCTCGAGCTCAGCCCCAGCATTTT
cdr3_aa: CASSLARAQPQHF
d_call: NA
v_call: TRBV7-6
clone_size: NA
j_call: TRBJ1-5

cdr3_nt: TGTGCCAGCAACCGGGACTTTAACACCGGGGAGCTGTTTTTT
cdr3_aa: CASNRDFNTGELFF
d_call: NA
v_call: TRBV6-1
clone_size: NA
j_call: TRBJ2-2

cdr3_nt: TGTGCCAGCAAGCAAACCGGGACAGACTCCTACGAGCAGTACTTC
cdr3_aa: CASKQTGTDSYEQYF
d_call: TRBD1
v_call: TRBV28
clone_size: once
j_call: TRBJ2-7

cdr3_nt: TGTGCCAGCCGGATGGGACCCCGGGAGACCCAGTACTTC
cdr3_aa: CASRMGPRETQYF
d_call: NA
v_call: TRBV6-5
clone_size: NA
j_call: TRBJ2-5

cdr3_nt: TGTGCCAGCAGTGTCCTCCTCGAGCCCCAGCATTTT
cdr3_aa: CASSVLLEPQHF
d_call: NA
v_call: TRBV6-5
clone_size: NA
j_call: TRBJ1-5

cdr3_nt: TGTGCCAGCACCCAGGACAATTCACCCCTCCACTTT
cdr3_aa: CASTQDNSPLHF
d_call: NA
v_call: TRBV27
clone_size: NA
j_call: TRBJ1-6

cdr3_nt: TGTGCCAGCCAGTACCAAGAGACCCAGTACTTC
cdr3_aa: CASQYQETQYF
d_call: NA
v_call: TRBV2
clone_size: NA
j_call: TRBJ2-5

cdr3_nt: TGCGCCAGCAGCCGACTGGGAAGCTCCTACAATGAGCAGTTCTTC
cdr3_aa: CASSRLGSSYNEQFF
d_call: NA
v_call: TRBV5-1
clone_size: NA
j_call: TRBJ2-1

cdr3_nt: TGTGCCAGCAGTTTGGTGGGGGGATCGGGAGGCTACACCTTC
cdr3_aa: CASSLVGGSGGYTF
d_call: NA
v_call: TRBV27
clone_size: NA
j_call: TRBJ1-2

cdr3_nt: TGCGCCAGCAGCGCACTAGCGGGAGTGGGAGAGCAGTACTTC
cdr3_aa: CASSALAGVGEQYF
d_call: TRBD2
v_call: TRBV5-1
clone_size: NA
j_call: TRBJ2-7

cdr3_nt: TGTGCCAGCAGCTTAGTCCTAGCGGGAGGGCCCTCAGTGGATACGCAGTATTTT
cdr3_aa: CASSLVLAGGPSVDTQYF
d_call: TRBD2
v_call: TRBV11-2
clone_size: NA
j_call: TRBJ2-3

cdr3_nt: TGTGCCAGCAGTCTCAAGGGGGGCGGGAGCTTTCGCGAGCAGTTCTTC
cdr3_aa: CASSLKGGGSFREQFF
d_call: NA
v_call: TRBV28
clone_size: NA
j_call: TRBJ2-1

cdr3_nt: TGTGCCAGCAGCCGCCCGGCCGTTACGACTGAAGCTTTCTTT
cdr3_aa: CASSRPAVTTEAFF
d_call: NA
v_call: TRBV7-9
clone_size: NA
j_call: TRBJ1-1

cdr3_nt: TGTGCCAGCAGCCCCAGCGGGAGTATCGGAACCTACGAGCAGTACTTC
cdr3_aa: CASSPSGSIGTYEQYF
d_call: TRBD2
v_call: TRBV7-9
clone_size: NA
j_call: TRBJ2-7

cdr3_nt: TGTGCCAGCAGTTTTTTACAGGGGTGGCACTTC
cdr3_aa: CASSFLQGWHF
d_call: TRBD1
v_call: TRBV28
clone_size: once
j_call: TRBJ2-5

cdr3_nt: TGTGCCAGTTCATTGACGGGGGTAAGGGGCACTGAAGCTTTCTTT
cdr3_aa: CASSLTGVRGTEAFF
d_call: NA
v_call: TRBV27
clone_size: NA
j_call: TRBJ1-1

cdr3_nt: TGTGCCAGCAGCTTATCTGGCAGGGAGGCCTATGGCTACACCTTC
cdr3_aa: CASSLSGREAYGYTF
d_call: NA
v_call: TRBV7-2
clone_size: NA
j_call: TRBJ1-2

cdr3_nt: TGTGCCAGCAGTAACTCTCAGGGGGCTCGAGAGACCCAGTACTTC
cdr3_aa: CASSNSQGARETQYF
d_call: TRBD1
v_call: TRBV2
clone_size: NA
j_call: TRBJ2-5

cdr3_nt: TGTGCCTGGAACAGGGTCGTCTGGAGTGGCTACACCTTC
cdr3_aa: CAWNRVVWSGYTF
d_call: NA
v_call: TRBV30
clone_size: once
j_call: TRBJ1-2

cdr3_nt: TGCGCCAGCAGCCCACGGCCAGGGGGCGTCACCGGGGAGCTGTTTTTT
cdr3_aa: CASSPRPGGVTGELFF
d_call: TRBD1
v_call: TRBV5-1
clone_size: NA
j_call: TRBJ2-2

cdr3_nt: TGTGCCAGTAGTAAGGGACTAGCGGGAGACGAGCAGTACTTC
cdr3_aa: CASSKGLAGDEQYF
d_call: TRBD2
v_call: TRBV19
clone_size: NA
j_call: TRBJ2-7

cdr3_nt: TGCAGCGTTGGCCAGGGGATGGGTTCACCCCTCCACTTT
cdr3_aa: CSVGQGMGSPLHF
d_call: NA
v_call: TRBV29-1
clone_size: once
j_call: TRBJ1-6

cdr3_nt: TGCAGCGTTGTGACAGGGGGAGCCAAAAACATTCAGTACTTC
cdr3_aa: CSVVTGGAKNIQYF
d_call: TRBD1
v_call: TRBV29-1
clone_size: NA
j_call: TRBJ2-4

cdr3_nt: TGTGCCAGCAGCTTTCCGGGACGGAATGCCTATGGCTACACCTTC
cdr3_aa: CASSFPGRNAYGYTF
d_call: NA
v_call: TRBV7-9
clone_size: NA
j_call: TRBJ1-2

cdr3_nt: TGTGCCAGCAGCCAAGGTCACTTTCTAGAGCAGTACTTC
cdr3_aa: CASSQGHFLEQYF
d_call: NA
v_call: TRBV14
clone_size: NA
j_call: TRBJ2-7

cdr3_nt: TGTGCCATCAGTGGGGGTAGTGCGGAGACCCAGTACTTC
cdr3_aa: CAISGGSAETQYF
d_call: NA
v_call: TRBV10-3
clone_size: NA
j_call: TRBJ2-5

cdr3_nt: TGTGCCAGCAACACCGGGACTAGCGGTTACAATGAGCAGTTCTTC
cdr3_aa: CASNTGTSGYNEQFF
d_call: TRBD2
v_call: TRBV2
clone_size: NA
j_call: TRBJ2-1

cdr3_nt: TGTGCCAGCTCCTTATATGGACTAGCGGGGACCGCGAACACCGGGGAGCTGTTTTTT
cdr3_aa: CASSLYGLAGTANTGELFF
d_call: TRBD2
v_call: TRBV18
clone_size: NA
j_call: TRBJ2-2

cdr3_nt: TGTGCCAGCAGCTTAGGACTAGCCTACTACAATGAGCAGTTCTTC
cdr3_aa: CASSLGLAYYNEQFF
d_call: TRBD2
v_call: TRBV7-3
clone_size: NA
j_call: TRBJ2-1

cdr3_nt: TGTGCCAGCAGTGCTTCCGGCGGCCCGTACTTC
cdr3_aa: CASSASGGPYF
d_call: NA
v_call: TRBV2
clone_size: once
j_call: TRBJ2-7

cdr3_nt: TGCGCCAGCAGCCAAGACAAGGGGCTAGCGGGAGTAAAGGATGAGCAGTTCTTC
cdr3_aa: CASSQDKGLAGVKDEQFF
d_call: TRBD2
v_call: TRBV4-3
clone_size: NA
j_call: TRBJ2-1